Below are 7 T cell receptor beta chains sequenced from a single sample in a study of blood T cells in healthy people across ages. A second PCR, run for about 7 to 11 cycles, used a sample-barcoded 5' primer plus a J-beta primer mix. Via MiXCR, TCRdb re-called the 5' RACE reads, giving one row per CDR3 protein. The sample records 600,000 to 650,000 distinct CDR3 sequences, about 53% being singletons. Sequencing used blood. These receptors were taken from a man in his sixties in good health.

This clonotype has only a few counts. CDR3 residues: CASRPSDGAYGYTF. In nucleotides, the CDR3 is TGCGCCAGCAGACCCTCGGACGGTGCCTATGGCTACACCTTC. V gene TRBV5-1 combines with J gene TRBJ1-2, with D unclear. CDR1 and CDR2 from the germline V gene are SGHRS and YFSETQ. The CDR3 length is 14 residues. Trimming stripped 5 bases from V and 4 bases from J, with 15 bases between. Full variable domain (outside the CDR3, taken from reference TRBV5-1 and TRBJ1-2): KAGVTQTPRYLIKTRGQQVTLSCSPISGHRSVSWYQQTPGQGLQFLFEYFSETQRNKGNFPGRFSGRQFSNSRSEMNVSTLELGDSALYLCASRPSDGAYGYTFGSGTRLTVV.

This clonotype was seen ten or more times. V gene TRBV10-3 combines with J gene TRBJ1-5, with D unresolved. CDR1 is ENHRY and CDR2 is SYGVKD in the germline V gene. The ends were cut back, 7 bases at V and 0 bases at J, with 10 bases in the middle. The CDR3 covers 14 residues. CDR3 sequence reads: CAIKMSDSNQPQHF. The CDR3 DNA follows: TGTGCCATCAAAATGTCGGATAGCAATCAGCCCCAGCATTTT.

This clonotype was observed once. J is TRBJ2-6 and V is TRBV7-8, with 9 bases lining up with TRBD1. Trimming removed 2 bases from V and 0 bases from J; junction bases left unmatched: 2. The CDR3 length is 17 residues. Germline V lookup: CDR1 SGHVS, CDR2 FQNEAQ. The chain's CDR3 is CASSLRTGDSGANVLTF. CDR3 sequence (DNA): TGTGCCAGCAGCTTACGGACAGGGGACTCTGGGGCCAACGTCCTGACTTTC.

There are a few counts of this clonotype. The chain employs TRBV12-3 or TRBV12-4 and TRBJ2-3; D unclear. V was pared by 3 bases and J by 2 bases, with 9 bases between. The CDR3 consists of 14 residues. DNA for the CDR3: TGTGCCAGCAGTTTTGGGCGGAACACAGATACGCAGTATTTT. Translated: CASSFGRNTDTQYF.

Here the CDR3 reads CASSLADNSYNSPLHF. The CDR3 bases are TGTGCCAGCAGCTTAGCAGACAACTCCTATAATTCACCCCTCCACTTT. The chain carries TRBV7-2 and TRBJ1-6; D unclear. Trimming left V 0 bases short and J 0 bases short, with 6 bases between. CDR1 and CDR2 (germline): SGHTA, FQGNSA. The CDR3 has 16 residues.

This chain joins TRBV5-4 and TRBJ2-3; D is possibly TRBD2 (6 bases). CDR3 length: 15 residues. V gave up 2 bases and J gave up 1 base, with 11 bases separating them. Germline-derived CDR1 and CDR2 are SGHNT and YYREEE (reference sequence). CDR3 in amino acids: CASSFRGSGTDTQYF. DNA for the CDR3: TGTGCCAGCAGCTTTCGGGGGTCTGGCACAGATACGCAGTATTTT.

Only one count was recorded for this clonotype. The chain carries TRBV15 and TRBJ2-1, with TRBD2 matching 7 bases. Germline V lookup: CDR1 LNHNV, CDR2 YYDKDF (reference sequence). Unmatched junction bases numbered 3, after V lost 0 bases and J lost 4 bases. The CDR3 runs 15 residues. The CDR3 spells CATSRELAPYNEQFF. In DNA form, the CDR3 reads TGTGCCACCAGCAGAGAACTAGCGCCGTACAATGAGCAGTTCTTC.